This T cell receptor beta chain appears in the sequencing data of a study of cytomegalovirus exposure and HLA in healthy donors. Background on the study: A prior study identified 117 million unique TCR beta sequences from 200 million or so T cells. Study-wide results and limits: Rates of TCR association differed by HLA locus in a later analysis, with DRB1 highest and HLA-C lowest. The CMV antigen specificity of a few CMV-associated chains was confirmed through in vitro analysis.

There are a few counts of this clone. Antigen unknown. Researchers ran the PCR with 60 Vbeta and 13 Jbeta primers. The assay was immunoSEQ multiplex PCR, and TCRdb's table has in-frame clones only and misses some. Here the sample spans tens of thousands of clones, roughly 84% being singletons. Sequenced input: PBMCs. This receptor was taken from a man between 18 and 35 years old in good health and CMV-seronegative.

This CDR3 reads CASSPGQGDSETQYF. The CDR3 DNA reads as TGTGCCAGCAGTCCTGGACAGGGAGATTCGGAGACCCAGTACTTC. The V gene is TRBV25-1, the J gene TRBJ2-5, with 8 bases lining up with TRBD1. CDR3 size: 15 residues. Germline values: CDR1 MGHDK, CDR2 SYGVNS. The trim removed 5 bases at V and 5 bases at J, leaving 10 bases unmatched.